Sequencing of this T cell receptor beta chain was carried out in a study of blood T cells in healthy people across ages. Overall study results and limits: As age increased, TCR beta diversity per million T cells fell in a roughly linear fashion. Naive T cell percentage and TCR beta diversity correlated strongly.

This clonotype came up many times. Its antigen is as yet unknown. The CDR3 runs to 15 residues. Germline CDR1 and CDR2: LGHNA and YSLEER. Trimming left V 0 bases short and J 10 bases short, with 13 bases between. It was with a sample-barcoded 5' primer and a J-beta primer mix that a second PCR of about 7 to 12 cycles was run. MiXCR was run by TCRdb on the 5' RACE reads, yielding one entry per CDR3 protein. The sample records over 1,500,000 distinct CDR3 sequences, roughly two fifths being singletons. This chain joins TRBV4-3 and TRBJ1-6; D uncertain. The clonotype originates from a human donor in good health. The specimen sequenced was blood. The CDR3 DNA sequence: TGCGCCAGCAGCCAAGACCCCCGGGCTGGGTCACCCCTCCACTTT. Protein product: CASSQDPRAGSPLHF.